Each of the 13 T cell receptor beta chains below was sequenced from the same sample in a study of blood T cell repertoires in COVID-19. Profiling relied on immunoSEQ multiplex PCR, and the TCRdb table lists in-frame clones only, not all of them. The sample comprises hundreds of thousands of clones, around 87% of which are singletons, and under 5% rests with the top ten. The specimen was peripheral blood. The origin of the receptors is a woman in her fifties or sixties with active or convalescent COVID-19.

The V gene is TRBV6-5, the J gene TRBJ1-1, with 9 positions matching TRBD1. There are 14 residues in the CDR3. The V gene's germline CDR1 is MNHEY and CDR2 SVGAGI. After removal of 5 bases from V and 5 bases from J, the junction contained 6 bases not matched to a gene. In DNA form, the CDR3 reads TGTGCCAGCAGTCCCGGGACAGGGTTTACTGAAGCTTTCTTT. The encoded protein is CASSPGTGFTEAFF.

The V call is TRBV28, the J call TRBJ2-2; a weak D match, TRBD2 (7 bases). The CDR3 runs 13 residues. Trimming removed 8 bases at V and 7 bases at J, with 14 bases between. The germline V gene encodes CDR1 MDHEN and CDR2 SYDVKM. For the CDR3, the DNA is TGTGCCAGCGAACCGGGGGGCCTCGGGGAGCTGTTTTTT. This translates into CASEPGGLGELFF.

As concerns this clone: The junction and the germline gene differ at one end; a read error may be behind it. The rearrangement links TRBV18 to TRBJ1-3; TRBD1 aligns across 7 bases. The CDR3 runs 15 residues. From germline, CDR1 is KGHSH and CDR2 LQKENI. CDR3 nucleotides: TGTGCCAGCTCTCCACAGGGGATGGCTGGAAACACCATATATTTT. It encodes CASSPQGMAGNTIYF.

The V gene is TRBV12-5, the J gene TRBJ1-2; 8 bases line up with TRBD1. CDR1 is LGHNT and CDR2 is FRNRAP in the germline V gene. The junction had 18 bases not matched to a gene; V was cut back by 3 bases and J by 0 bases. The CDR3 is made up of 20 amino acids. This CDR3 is CASGFFPFDRGQESNYGYTF. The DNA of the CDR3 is TGTGCTAGTGGTTTCTTTCCGTTCGACAGGGGCCAGGAGTCTAACTATGGCTACACCTTC. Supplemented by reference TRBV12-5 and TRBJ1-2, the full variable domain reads DARVTQTPRHKVTEMGQEVTMRCQPILGHNTVFWYRQTMMQGLELLAYFRNRAPLDDSGMPKDRFSAEMPDATLATLKIQPSEPRDSAVYFCASGFFPFDRGQESNYGYTFGSGTRLTVV.

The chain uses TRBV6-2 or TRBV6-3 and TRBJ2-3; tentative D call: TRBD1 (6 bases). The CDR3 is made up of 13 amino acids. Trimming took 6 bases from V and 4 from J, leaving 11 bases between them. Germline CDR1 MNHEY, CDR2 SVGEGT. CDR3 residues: CASSRQAADTQYF. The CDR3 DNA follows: TGTGCCAGCAGCCGACAGGCAGCAGATACGCAGTATTTT.

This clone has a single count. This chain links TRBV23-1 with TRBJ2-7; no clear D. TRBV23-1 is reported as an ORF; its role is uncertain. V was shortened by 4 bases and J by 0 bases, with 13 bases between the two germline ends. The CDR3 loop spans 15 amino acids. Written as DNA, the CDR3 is TGCGCCAGCAGTCTTCGCTGGTTGAGCTCCTACGAGCAGTACTTC. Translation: CASSLRWLSSYEQYF.

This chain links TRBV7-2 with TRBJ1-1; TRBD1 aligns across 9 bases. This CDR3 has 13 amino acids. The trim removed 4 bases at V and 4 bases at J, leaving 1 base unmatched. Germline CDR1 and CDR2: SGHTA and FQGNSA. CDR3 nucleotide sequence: TGTGCCAGCAGCTCACAGGGGGCCACTGAAGCTTTCTTT. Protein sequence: CASSSQGATEAFF.

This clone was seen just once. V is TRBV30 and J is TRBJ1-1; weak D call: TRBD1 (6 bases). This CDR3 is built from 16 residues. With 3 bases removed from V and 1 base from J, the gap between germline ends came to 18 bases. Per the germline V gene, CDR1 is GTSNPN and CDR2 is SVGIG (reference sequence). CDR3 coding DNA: TGTGCCTGGAGGAGACTCAGGGGACACCCGAACACTGAAGCTTTCTTT. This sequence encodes CAWRRLRGHPNTEAFF.

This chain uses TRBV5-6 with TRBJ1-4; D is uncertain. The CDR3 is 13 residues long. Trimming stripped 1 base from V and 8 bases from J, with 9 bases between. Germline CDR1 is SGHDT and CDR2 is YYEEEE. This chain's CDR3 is CASSLSAGEKLFF. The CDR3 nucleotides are TGTGCCAGCAGCTTGTCGGCCGGGGAAAAACTGTTTTTT.

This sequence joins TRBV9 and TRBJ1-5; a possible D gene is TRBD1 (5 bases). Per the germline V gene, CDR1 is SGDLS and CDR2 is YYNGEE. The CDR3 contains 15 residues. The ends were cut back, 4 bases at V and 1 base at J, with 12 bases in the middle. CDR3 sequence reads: CASSPDGASNQPQHF. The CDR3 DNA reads TGTGCCAGCAGCCCAGATGGGGCGAGCAATCAGCCCCAGCATTTT. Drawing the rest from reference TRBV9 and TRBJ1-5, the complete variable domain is DSGVTQTPKHLITATGQRVTLRCSPRSGDLSVYWYQQSLDQGLQFLIQYYNGEERAKGNILERFSAQQFPDLHSELNLSSLELGDSALYFCASSPDGASNQPQHFGDGTRLSIL.

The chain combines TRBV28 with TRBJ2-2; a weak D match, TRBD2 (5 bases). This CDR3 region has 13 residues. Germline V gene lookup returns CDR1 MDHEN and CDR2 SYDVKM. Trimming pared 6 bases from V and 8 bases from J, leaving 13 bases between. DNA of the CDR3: TGTGCCAGCAGGAGGACTCTCGAGGGGGAGCTGTTTTTT. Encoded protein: CASRRTLEGELFF.

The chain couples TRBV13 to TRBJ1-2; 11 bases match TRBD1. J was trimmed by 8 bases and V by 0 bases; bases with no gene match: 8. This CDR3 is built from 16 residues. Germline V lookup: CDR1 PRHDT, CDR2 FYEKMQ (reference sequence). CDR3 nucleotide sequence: TGTGCCAGCAGCTTAGGATCTCCCGGGACAGGGGGAGGCTACACCTTC. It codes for CASSLGSPGTGGGYTF. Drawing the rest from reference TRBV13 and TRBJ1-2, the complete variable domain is AAGVIQSPRHLIKEKRETATLKCYPIPRHDTVYWYQQGPGQDPQFLISFYEKMQSDKGSIPDRFSAQQFSDYHSELNMSSLELGDSALYFCASSLGSPGTGGGYTFGSGTRLTVV.

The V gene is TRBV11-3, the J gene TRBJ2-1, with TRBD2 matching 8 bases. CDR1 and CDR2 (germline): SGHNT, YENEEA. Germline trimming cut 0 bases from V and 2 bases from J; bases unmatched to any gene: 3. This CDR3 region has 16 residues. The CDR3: CASSLEDGRAYNEQFF. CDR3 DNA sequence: TGTGCCAGCAGCTTAGAAGACGGGAGGGCCTACAATGAGCAGTTCTTC. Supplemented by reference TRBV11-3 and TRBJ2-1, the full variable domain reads EAGVVQSPRYKIIEKKQPVAFWCNPISGHNTLYWYLQNLGQGPELLIRYENEEAVDDSQLPKDRFSAERLKGVDSTLKIQPAELGDSAVYLCASSLEDGRAYNEQFFGPGTRLTVL.